A single T cell receptor beta chain is shown here with its context. Its antigen remains unidentified. This table comes from immunoSEQ multiplex PCR, and its TCRdb copy is limited to in-frame clones, with some not included. Seen here are 70,000 to 95,000 clones, 75% to 90% observed once, and the top ten hold 2% to 2.5%. V lost 0 bases and J 9 bases, leaving 15 bases between the germline ends. The CDR3 spans 14 residues. Germline CDR1 and CDR2: SGHDT and YYEEEE. The source of the sample is a study of T cell responses to AZD1222 COVID-19 vaccine. Study-wide findings and caveats: Vaccination with two AZD1222 doses was followed by a rise in Spike-specific TCR breadth and depth. Just a handful of people given AZD1222 tested seropositive at baseline. Repertoires in all cases were sampled only once the peak T cell response had passed.

The sequence derives from an adult who received the AZD1222 COVID-19 vaccine. The chain recombines TRBV5-6 with TRBJ2-5; perhaps TRBD2 as D (6 bases). This specimen was peripheral blood, taken 28 days after the second AZD1222 dose. The CDR3 coding sequence is TGTGCCAGCAGCTTGGCTGGGACTCCCCGGCCCCAGTACTTC. Translating gives CASSLAGTPRPQYF.